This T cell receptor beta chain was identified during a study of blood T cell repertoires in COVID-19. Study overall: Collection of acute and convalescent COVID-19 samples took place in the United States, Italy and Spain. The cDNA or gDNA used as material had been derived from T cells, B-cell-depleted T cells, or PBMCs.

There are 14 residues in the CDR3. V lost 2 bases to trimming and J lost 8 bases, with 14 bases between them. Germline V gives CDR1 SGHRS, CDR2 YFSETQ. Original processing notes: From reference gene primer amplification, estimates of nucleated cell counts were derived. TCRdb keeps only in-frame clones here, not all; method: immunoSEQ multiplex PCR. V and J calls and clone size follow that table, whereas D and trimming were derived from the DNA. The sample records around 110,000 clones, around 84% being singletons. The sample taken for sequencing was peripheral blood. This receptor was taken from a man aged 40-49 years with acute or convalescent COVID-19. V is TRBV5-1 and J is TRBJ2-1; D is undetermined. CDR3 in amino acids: CASSFGFRGDEQFF. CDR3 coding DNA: TGCGCCAGCAGCTTTGGGTTCCGAGGCGATGAGCAGTTCTTC.